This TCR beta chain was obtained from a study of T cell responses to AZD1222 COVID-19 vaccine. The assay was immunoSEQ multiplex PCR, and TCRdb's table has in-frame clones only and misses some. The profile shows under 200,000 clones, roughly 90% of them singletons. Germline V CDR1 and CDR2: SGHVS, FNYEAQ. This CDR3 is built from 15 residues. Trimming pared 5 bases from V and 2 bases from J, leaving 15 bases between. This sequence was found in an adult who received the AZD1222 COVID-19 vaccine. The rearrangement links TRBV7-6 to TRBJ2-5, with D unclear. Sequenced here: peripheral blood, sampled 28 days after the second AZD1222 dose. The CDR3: CASSLLAVPQETQYF. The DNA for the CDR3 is TGTGCCAGCAGCCTCCTGGCAGTACCTCAAGAGACCCAGTACTTC.